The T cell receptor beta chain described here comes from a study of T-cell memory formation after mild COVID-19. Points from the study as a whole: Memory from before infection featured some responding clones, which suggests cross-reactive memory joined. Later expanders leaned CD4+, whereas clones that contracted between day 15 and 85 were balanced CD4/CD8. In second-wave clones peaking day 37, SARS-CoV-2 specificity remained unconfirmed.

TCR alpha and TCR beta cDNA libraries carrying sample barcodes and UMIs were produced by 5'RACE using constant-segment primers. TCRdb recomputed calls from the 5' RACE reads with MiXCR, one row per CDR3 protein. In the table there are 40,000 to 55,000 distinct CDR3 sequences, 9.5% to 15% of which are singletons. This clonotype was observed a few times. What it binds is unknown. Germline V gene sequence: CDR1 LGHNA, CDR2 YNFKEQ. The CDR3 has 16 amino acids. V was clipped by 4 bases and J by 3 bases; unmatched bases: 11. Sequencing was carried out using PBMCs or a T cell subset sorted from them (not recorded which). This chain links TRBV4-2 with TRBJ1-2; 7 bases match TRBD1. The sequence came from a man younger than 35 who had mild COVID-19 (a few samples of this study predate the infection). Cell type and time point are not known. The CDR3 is CASSPYVGTEDYGYTF. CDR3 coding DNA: TGTGCCAGCAGCCCCTACGTCGGGACAGAGGACTATGGCTACACCTTC.